The entry below gives a single T cell receptor (beta chain) sequence along with its context. Clones were sequenced by immunoSEQ multiplex PCR, and TCRdb holds only the in-frame ones, with some missing. The table records 200,000 to 250,000 clones, 88% of them present only once. This record comes from a study of blood T cell repertoires in COVID-19. About the research overall: Samples taken during acute and convalescent COVID-19 were collected in the United States, Italy and Spain. PBMCs, B-cell-depleted T cells, or T cells were the source of the cDNA or gDNA that made up the material.

Trimming took 6 bases from V and 4 from J; bases not matched to a gene: 6. Per the germline V gene, CDR1 is MNHEY and CDR2 is SMNVEV (reference sequence). The CDR3 extends over 14 amino acids. Exposed study participants had met a COVID-19 case within 2 weeks before entry. The TCR sequence derives from a woman aged 30 to 39 who had been exposed to COVID-19. The chain has TRBV27 and TRBJ1-1; 9 nucleotides match TRBD1. Sequencing was done on a sample of PBMCs or T cells enriched from blood (not recorded which). CDR3 nucleotides: TGTGCCAGCAGGTTACAGGGGGCAATCACTGAAGCTTTCTTT. Its protein is CASRLQGAITEAFF.